These 14 T cell receptor beta chains were sequenced from one sample in a study of blood T cell repertoires in COVID-19. Measured with immunoSEQ multiplex PCR; TCRdb has only the in-frame clones, and not every one. In the table there are 52,000 or so clones, about nine tenths of which are singletons. Sequencing was done on a sample of peripheral blood. These receptors originate from an elderly man with acute or convalescent COVID-19.

The chain employs TRBV5-5 and TRBJ1-5; tentative D call: TRBD1 (5 bases). This CDR3 contains 16 residues. The ends were cut back, 1 base at V and 3 bases at J, with 14 bases in the middle. Germline values: CDR1 SGHKS, CDR2 YYEKEE (reference sequence). The CDR3 coding sequence is TGTGCCAGCAGCTTGACTCAGGGAGGGATCAATCAGCCCCAGCATTTT. Protein sequence: CASSLTQGGINQPQHF.

V usage is TRBV5-1 and J usage is TRBJ1-2; 7 bases map to TRBD1. The germline V gene has CDR1 SGHRS and CDR2 YFSETQ. The CDR3 spans 18 residues. The V gene end was trimmed by 4 bases and the J gene end by 4 bases; junction bases not matched to a gene: 19. The CDR3 DNA follows: TGCGCCAGCAGCCCCATAGGGTCAACAGGGGCACTCAGCTATGGCTACACCTTC. It yields the protein CASSPIGSTGALSYGYTF. Looking up the rest from reference TRBV5-1 and TRBJ1-2 gives the full variable domain: KAGVTQTPRYLIKTRGQQVTLSCSPISGHRSVSWYQQTPGQGLQFLFEYFSETQRNKGNFPGRFSGRQFSNSRSEMNVSTLELGDSALYLCASSPIGSTGALSYGYTFGSGTRLTVV.

The count of this clone is one. This chain uses TRBV4-3 with TRBJ2-1, with a possible D match to TRBD2 (5 bases). This CDR3 has 14 residues. V was pared by 1 base and J by 10 bases, with 14 bases between. CDR1 is LGHNA, CDR2 YSLEER, per germline. The CDR3 sequence is CASSQVLPGIEQFF. CDR3 DNA sequence: TGCGCCAGCAGCCAAGTATTACCGGGGATCGAGCAGTTCTTC.

The CDR3 here is CATSRDAASGGETQYF. The DNA of the CDR3 is TGTGCCACCAGCAGAGATGCGGCTAGCGGGGGGGAGACCCAGTACTTC. The genes are TRBV15 and TRBJ2-5; the match to TRBD2 covers 11 bases. The CDR3 totals 16 residues. The germline CDR1 and CDR2 sequences are LNHNV and YYDKDF (reference sequence). Trimming took 0 bases from V and 5 from J; bases not matched to a gene: 5. Combining the CDR3 with reference TRBV15 and TRBJ2-5 gives the whole variable domain DAMVIQNPRYQVTQFGKPVTLSCSQTLNHNVMYWYQQKSSQAPKLLFHYYDKDFNNEADTPDNFQSRRPNTSFCFLDIRSPGLGDTAMYLCATSRDAASGGETQYFGPGTRLLVL.

The count of this clone is one. The chain links TRBV5-1 to TRBJ2-7, with a tentative D call TRBD2 (7 bases). This CDR3 has 17 residues. Trimming shortened V by 0 bases and J by 1 base, and 17 bases separated the two germline ends. Germline V gene data show CDR1 as SGHRS and CDR2 as YFSETQ. The CDR3 region is CASSLAIGRGPSYEQYF. The CDR3 nucleotides are TGCGCCAGCAGCTTGGCCATCGGGCGGGGGCCATCCTACGAGCAGTACTTC.

The rearrangement uses TRBV4-1 and TRBJ1-5; 7 bases map to TRBD1. Per germline, CDR1 MGHRA and CDR2 YSYEKL. The CDR3 sequence is 16 residues long. V dropped 1 base and J dropped 5; count of bases not matched to a gene: 8. The CDR3 DNA reads TGCGCCAGCAGCCAAGGCCAGACAGGGTTGGATCAGCCCCAGCATTTT. Translating it yields CASSQGQTGLDQPQHF.

The V gene is TRBV5-4, the J gene TRBJ2-7; weak D call: TRBD2 (5 bases). This CDR3 has 15 residues. The V and J ends lost 4 bases and 3 bases respectively, with 17 bases between them. The germline CDR1 and CDR2 sequences are SGHNT and YYREEE (reference sequence). The CDR3 region has the DNA TGTGCCAGCAGCCCTAGCAGAGGCGGTTTCTACGAGCAGTACTTC. It is translated as CASSPSRGGFYEQYF.

This clone appeared a single time. The CDR3 nucleotides are TGTGCCATCAGTGATGTGGGGAGAGGGACAGATACGCAGTATTTT. The encoded protein is CAISDVGRGTDTQYF. V usage is TRBV10-3 and J usage is TRBJ2-3; possible D gene TRBD2, 5 bases. With 3 bases removed from V and 3 bases from J, the gap between germline ends came to 13 bases. CDR1 ENHRY and CDR2 SYGVKD come from the germline V gene. This CDR3 has 15 residues.

This chain connects TRBV4-1 to TRBJ2-2, with 10 bases aligning to TRBD2. The J segment lost 5 bases and the V segment lost 0 bases, leaving 6 bases of the junction unmatched. CDR3 size: 17 residues. The germline CDR1 and CDR2 sequences are MGHRA and YSYEKL. This CDR3 is CASSQDGLAGVTGELFF. For the CDR3, the DNA is TGCGCCAGCAGCCAAGATGGGCTAGCGGGGGTTACCGGGGAGCTGTTTTTT.

J is TRBJ1-5 and V is TRBV4-3, with a tentative D call TRBD1 (5 bases). The V gene's germline CDR1 is LGHNA and CDR2 YSLEER. The V and J ends lost 1 base and 6 bases respectively, with 13 bases between them. This CDR3 region has 15 residues. The DNA for the CDR3 is TGCGCCAGCAGCCAAGGCATAGGGGTGAGTCAGCCCCAGCATTTT. It is translated as CASSQGIGVSQPQHF.

The J gene is TRBJ2-2, the V gene TRBV29-1, with 7 bases lining up with TRBD2. V trimming: 4 bases; J trimming: 6 bases; junction bases outside the gene matches: 8. Germline CDR1 and CDR2: SQVTM and ANQGSEA. The CDR3 has 14 residues. The CDR3 reads CSVGAAGLSGELFF. CDR3 sequence (DNA): TGCAGCGTTGGTGCAGCGGGGTTATCCGGGGAGCTGTTTTTT.

The chain couples TRBV6-5 to TRBJ2-5; 9 positions agree with TRBD2. Germline CDR1 is MNHEY and CDR2 is SVGAGI. V was pared by 5 bases and J by 1 base, with 5 bases of the junction left unmatched. The CDR3 sequence is 15 residues long. The CDR3 bases are TGTGCCAGCAGTCTTAGCGGGGGAATCCAAGAGACCCAGTACTTC. Its protein is CASSLSGGIQETQYF.

The rearrangement uses TRBV6-4 and TRBJ1-2; 11 nucleotides align to TRBD1. Germline CDR1 is MRHNA and CDR2 is SNTAGT. V gave up 2 bases and J gave up 4 bases; unmatched junction bases: 3. The CDR3 length is 15 residues. Here the CDR3 reads CASSDGTGGSYGYTF. CDR3 nucleotide sequence: TGTGCCAGCAGTGACGGGACAGGGGGGTCCTATGGCTACACCTTC.

This chain links TRBV5-1 with TRBJ1-2, with D possibly being TRBD1 (6 bases). The germline V and J ends were trimmed by 3 bases and 1 base, with 13 bases remaining between them. Germline V lookup: CDR1 SGHRS, CDR2 YFSETQ. This CDR3 has 15 residues. CDR3: CASSSFGQSNYGYTF. The CDR3 DNA follows: TGCGCCAGCAGCTCTTTTGGACAGAGTAACTATGGCTACACCTTC.